The 19 T cell receptor beta chains given below trace back to one sample, sequenced in a study of CD8 T cells in ankylosing spondylitis (dated by TCRdb to between 2016 and 2019). The library was generated by 5' RACE. The sequencer was an Illumina HiSeq 2500. In-frame beta chains were kept once TCRdb had trimmed the public reads at Q25 with fastp and called clones with MiXCR. CDR3 protein duplicates are merged, each entry listing the most common genes and DNA. The sample table holds about 200,000 distinct CDR3 sequences, of which more than 25% were seen once. About 7% of the sample is in the top ten clones. Sequenced sample: blood, either unsorted or a sorted T cell fraction (not recorded which). These receptors all stem from a male donor with ankylosing spondylitis or in good health (not recorded which).

This clonotype appeared many times. This chain uses TRBV12-3 or TRBV12-4 with TRBJ1-2; D uncertain. The CDR3 sequence is 13 residues long. The V gene lost 5 bases and the J gene lost 1 base, with 8 bases spanning the gap. The DNA for the CDR3 is TGTGCCAGCAGTCCCCAGGATAACTATGGCTACACCTTC. As protein: CASSPQDNYGYTF.

This clonotype was seen at least ten times. V usage is TRBV5-1 and J usage is TRBJ1-4, with TRBD1 identical over 8 bases. Looked up from germline, CDR1 is SGHRS and CDR2 is YFSETQ. The CDR3 length is 15 residues. The V gene end was trimmed by 1 base and the J gene end by 8 bases; junction bases not matched to a gene: 7. In DNA form, the CDR3 reads TGCGCCAGCAGCTTGAGTCACAGGGGGGAGGAAAAACTGTTTTTT. Amino acids: CASSLSHRGEEKLFF.

This clonotype was found many times. This chain uses TRBV12-3 or TRBV12-4 with TRBJ2-5; possible D gene TRBD2, 5 bases. This CDR3 has 13 amino acids. The V gene lost 5 bases and the J gene lost 1 base, with 8 bases spanning the gap. The CDR3 loop is CASSLGIQETQYF. Written as DNA, the CDR3 is TGTGCCAGCAGTCTCGGGATCCAAGAGACCCAGTACTTC.

This clonotype was seen many times. CDR3 amino acids: CASSTDSGGHEQYF. In nucleotides, the CDR3 is TGCGCCAGCAGCACCGACTCAGGGGGCCACGAGCAGTACTTC. The gene calls are TRBV5-1 and TRBJ2-7; the match to TRBD1 covers 8 bases. V dropped 4 bases and J dropped 5; count of bases not matched to a gene: 8. The CDR3 is 14 amino acids. Germline CDR1 SGHRS, CDR2 YFSETQ.

This clonotype was recorded many times. The chain recombines TRBV20-1 with TRBJ2-1; 11 bases agree with TRBD2. The CDR3 loop spans 16 amino acids. V shed 3 bases and J 0 bases; nucleotides not matched to a gene: 4. Germline lookup yields CDR1 DFQATT and CDR2 SNEGSKA (reference sequence). The chain's CDR3 is CSARVAGGSSYNEQFF. In DNA, the CDR3 is TGCAGTGCTAGGGTAGCGGGAGGGAGCTCCTACAATGAGCAGTTCTTC.

This clonotype was observed many times. This chain connects TRBV5-1 to TRBJ1-4; D is uncertain. The germline V gene has CDR1 SGHRS and CDR2 YFSETQ. Trimming took 6 bases from V and 5 from J, leaving 17 bases between them. The CDR3 runs to 15 residues. This CDR3 reads CASNYRGVKNEKLFF. In DNA, the CDR3 is TGCGCCAGCAATTACCGCGGGGTGAAAAATGAAAAACTGTTTTTT.

This clonotype was detected a few times. The chain employs TRBV14 and TRBJ1-4; no clear D. The CDR3 contains 13 residues. The germline V gene encodes CDR1 SGHDN and CDR2 FVKESK. Trimming stripped 1 base from V and 7 bases from J, with 7 bases between. CDR3 sequence reads: CASSQVLGEKLFF. For the CDR3, the DNA is TGTGCCAGCAGCCAAGTTTTGGGTGAAAAACTGTTTTTT.

The V and J genes are TRBV20-1 and TRBJ2-3; a weak D match, TRBD1 (6 bases). Germline V lookup: CDR1 DFQATT, CDR2 SNEGSKA (reference sequence). V lost 5 bases, J lost 1 base, and 13 bases lay in between. The length of the CDR3 is 14 residues. CDR3 sequence (DNA): TGCAGTGCTTACACAGGGTATGGCACAGATACGCAGTATTTT. Protein product: CSAYTGYGTDTQYF.

The rearrangement links TRBV29-1 to TRBJ2-5, with TRBD1 matching over 9 bases. The J segment lost 5 bases and the V segment lost 8 bases, leaving 3 bases of the junction unmatched. This CDR3 has 11 amino acids. The germline V gene encodes CDR1 SQVTM and CDR2 ANQGSEA. The CDR3 DNA sequence: TGCAGCTCTGGACAGGGGGAGACCCAGTACTTC. Translated: CSSGQGETQYF.

This clonotype was seen at least ten times. V is TRBV20-1 and J is TRBJ2-3; D is uncertain. The germline V gene has CDR1 DFQATT and CDR2 SNEGSKA (reference sequence). CDR3 length: 15 amino acids. V was trimmed by 3 bases and J by 1 base, leaving 14 bases between them. The CDR3, as DNA: TGCAGTGCTAGTTACGGTGGCTCGGGCACAGATACGCAGTATTTT. Protein product: CSASYGGSGTDTQYF.

This clonotype was counted a single time. The chain recombines TRBV20-1 with TRBJ1-4; the D is unclear. This CDR3 comprises 14 residues. The germline V gene has CDR1 DFQATT and CDR2 SNEGSKA (reference sequence). The V end was cut by 6 bases, the J end by 4 bases, with 15 bases between. CDR3 sequence: CSAPRTADNEKLFF. CDR3 in DNA: TGCAGTGCGCCCCGGACGGCCGATAATGAAAAACTGTTTTTT.

To note about this clonotype: A much larger clonotype is one base distant, so this may be a read error. The chain uses TRBV12-3 or TRBV12-4 and TRBJ2-5, with D possibly TRBD2 on 7 matching bases. This CDR3 comprises 14 residues. In nucleotides, the CDR3 is TGTGCCAGCAGGGAGTGGGGGGCGGGAGAGATCCAGTACTTC. Translating gives CASREWGAGEIQYF.

The chain recombines TRBV12-3 or TRBV12-4 with TRBJ1-6, with D unclear. The ends were cut back, 1 base at V and 9 bases at J, with 10 bases in the middle. The CDR3 is made up of 14 amino acids. The CDR3 nucleotides read TGTGCCAGCAGTTTAGGTCCGGTCGCTTCACCCCTCCACTTT. The encoded protein is CASSLGPVASPLHF.

This clonotype was observed a handful of times. Here the CDR3 DNA reads TGCAGTGCTAGACCGGGCTCCCAAAGGGGCACTGAAGCTTTCTTT. It specifies CSARPGSQRGTEAFF. The J gene is TRBJ1-1, the V gene TRBV20-1, with D maybe TRBD1 (5 bases). Trimming pared 2 bases from V and 4 bases from J, leaving 17 bases between. The CDR3 runs to 15 residues. The germline CDR1 and CDR2 sequences are DFQATT and SNEGSKA (reference sequence).

This clonotype has just a few counts. This chain links TRBV30 with TRBJ1-1; perhaps TRBD1 as D (5 bases). Germline V lookup: CDR1 GTSNPN, CDR2 SVGIG (reference sequence). V shed 0 bases and J shed 7 bases, with 6 bases lying between them. The length of the CDR3 is 11 residues. For the CDR3, the DNA is TGTGCCTGGAGTGTGGGGGGTGAAGCTTTCTTT. Its protein product is CAWSVGGEAFF.

This clonotype was recorded many times. CDR3: CASRGQFYEQYF. The CDR3 DNA is TGTGCCAGCAGGGGACAGTTCTACGAGCAGTACTTC. The rearrangement uses TRBV6-5 and TRBJ2-7, with 7 nucleotides matching TRBD1. CDR1 is MNHEY and CDR2 is SVGAGI in the germline V gene. There are 12 residues in the CDR3. J lost 3 bases, V lost 6 bases, and 2 bases had no gene match.

Ten or more counts support this clonotype. The chain joins TRBV5-1 to TRBJ2-5, with TRBD2 as a possible D gene (6 bases). Trimming shortened V by 3 bases and J by 5 bases, and 8 bases separated the two germline ends. CDR3 size: 12 residues. Germline V gene data show CDR1 as SGHRS and CDR2 as YFSETQ. CDR3 coding DNA: TGCGCCAGCAGCTCGGAGGGCGAGACCCAGTACTTC. This codes for CASSSEGETQYF.

With respect to this clonotype: The junction and the germline gene differ at one end; a read error may be behind it. J is TRBJ2-1 and V is TRBV12-3 or TRBV12-4; 13 positions agree with TRBD2. The CDR3 totals 11 residues. In nucleotides, the CDR3 is TGTGCCAGCAGTTCCCGACTAGCGGGAGGCTTC. Translation gives CASSSRLAGGF.

At least ten counts were recorded for this clonotype. The chain has TRBV7-2 and TRBJ1-2; 8 bases are a match to TRBD1. Per germline, CDR1 SGHTA and CDR2 FQGNSA. This CDR3 spans 15 amino acids. Trimming at V came to 4 bases and at J to 5 bases, leaving 9 bases not matched to a gene. The CDR3 bases are TGTGCCAGCAGCTGGCTCCAGGGGGCTGAATATGGCTACACCTTC. Translation: CASSWLQGAEYGYTF.